Reported below is one T cell receptor (beta chain). Its antigen is as yet unknown. Culturing for nine to ten days preceded CD4+ T cell isolation. Each participant received a vaccine that was either BNT162b2 or mRNA-1273, given as two doses. Testing of the vaccine recipients showed negative nucleocapsid antibodies and no prior SARS-CoV-2 infection. Half the medium was replaced with IL-2 medium on days 3 and 7. The data originate from a study of vaccination effects on CD4 cells after COVID-19. Background on the study: It was with around 9.9 IU/ml IL-2 and about 10 ug/ml peptides that 1.5 million to 2 million PBMC per well were cultured. Study conclusions and caveats: Clones from infection and from vaccination both contracted markedly late after vaccination.

The repertoire was sequenced with immunoSEQ multiplex PCR; TCRdb's copy has only in-frame clones and lacks some. The sample has tens of thousands of clones; more than 60% are singletons. The CDR3 extends over 13 amino acids. The germline V gene encodes CDR1 SGHDN and CDR2 FVKESK. V lost 1 base and J lost 8, with 9 bases in between. This rearrangement joins TRBV14 to TRBJ2-4; tentative D call: TRBD2 (5 bases). The sample here was CD4+ T cells from PBMCs cultured without peptide, taken after COVID-19 vaccination. This sequence was found in a human donor who received a COVID-19 vaccine. The CDR3, as DNA: TGTGCCAGCAGCCAAGCTACCGGGGACATTCAGTACTTC. It codes for CASSQATGDIQYF.